A selection of T cell receptor beta chains follows, all from one sample in a study of blood T cell repertoires in COVID-19. Repertoires were generated with immunoSEQ multiplex PCR, while TCRdb's copy carries only in-frame clones and drops some. The table lists over 150,000 clones, approximately 86% of them singletons. The specimen was PBMCs or T cells enriched from blood (not recorded which). The receptors were sampled from a woman aged 30 to 39 who had recovered from COVID-19. Both conserved end residues are part of each CDR3. A D gene is named only where the DNA matches it firmly. Some rows have no size entry. The others give once, few or many, or a class for an expanded clone.

CASSIGGQGSEQYF	TGTGCCAGTAGTATAGGGGGACAGGGATCCGAGCAGTACTTC	TRBD1	.	14	TRBV19	TRBJ2-7
CASYGGYNSPLHF	TGTGCCAGCTACGGGGGCTATAATTCACCCCTCCACTTT	.	once	13	TRBV2	TRBJ1-6
CAWRGSGNTIYF	TGTGCCTGGAGGGGCTCCGGAAACACCATATATTTT	.	.	12	TRBV30	TRBJ1-3
CASSLTGGGSLTTDTQYF	TGTGCCAGCAGCTTAACGGGTGGGGGCTCCCTCACCACAGATACGCAGTATTTT	.	.	18	TRBV7-3	TRBJ2-3
CASKLTGTNQPQHF	TGTGCCAGCAAACTGACAGGGACCAATCAGCCCCAGCATTTT	TRBD1	.	14	TRBV27	TRBJ1-5
CASSTRTGRSIGYTF	TGTGCCAGCAGCACCCGGACAGGGCGCTCGATCGGCTACACCTTC	.	.	15	TRBV21-1	TRBJ1-2
CASRIRAGGIVNEQFF	TGTGCCAGCAGAATAAGAGCGGGGGGGATAGTTAATGAGCAGTTCTTC	TRBD2	.	16	TRBV7-2	TRBJ2-1
CSAFSWGGYTF	TGCAGTGCTTTTTCATGGGGCGGCTACACCTTC	.	.	11	TRBV20-1	TRBJ1-2
CSVGTGYNSPLHF	TGCAGCGTCGGGACAGGGTATAATTCACCCCTCCACTTT	TRBD1	.	13	TRBV29-1	TRBJ1-6
CSVEDSPERYFF	TGCAGCGTTGAAGACTCCCCGGAGCGGTACTTCTTC	.	.	12	TRBV29-1	TRBJ2-1
CASNAGQGAYEQYF	TGTGCCAGCAATGCGGGACAGGGGGCCTACGAGCAGTACTTC	TRBD1	.	14	TRBV6-5	TRBJ2-7
CASSLGPRQVQGMNTEAFF	TGTGCCAGCAGCTTGGGTCCGAGACAGGTACAAGGGATGAACACTGAAGCTTTCTTT	.	.	19	TRBV7-9	TRBJ1-1
CASSQLRQGYTEAFF	TGTGCCAGCAGCCAACTTCGACAGGGGTACACTGAAGCTTTCTTT	TRBD1	.	15	TRBV4-2	TRBJ1-1
CASSHEKWANTEAFF	TGTGCCAGTAGCCACGAAAAGTGGGCGAACACTGAAGCTTTCTTT	.	.	15	TRBV19	TRBJ1-1
CAWSSGRDSGYTF	TGTGCCTGGAGTTCGGGCAGGGACTCTGGCTACACCTTC	.	few	13	TRBV30	TRBJ1-2
CASSPGRDNEQFF	TGTGCCAGCTCACCAGGGAGAGACAATGAGCAGTTCTTC	.	.	13	TRBV18	TRBJ2-1
CASSYSGVDQPQHF	TGTGCCAGCAGTTACTCCGGGGTCGATCAGCCCCAGCATTTT	.	once	14	TRBV6-5	TRBJ1-5
CASSRTTGGSISGNTIYF	TGCGCCAGCAGCCGGACTACAGGGGGCTCAATCTCTGGAAACACCATATATTTT	TRBD1	.	18	TRBV4-3	TRBJ1-3
CASSTYTEAFF	TGTGCCAGTAGTACCTACACTGAAGCTTTCTTT	.	.	11	TRBV19	TRBJ1-1
CASSQERGKRAEAFF	TGTGCCAGCAGCCAAGAAAGGGGAAAACGCGCTGAAGCTTTCTTT	.	.	15	TRBV3-1/TRBV3-2	TRBJ1-1
CASSLPTYEQYF	TGTGCCAGCAGCCTACCAACCTACGAGCAGTACTTC	.	.	12	TRBV7-9	TRBJ2-7
CASSVGDRGEAFF	TGTGCCAGCAGCGTAGGTGACAGGGGTGAAGCTTTCTTT	TRBD1	.	13	TRBV9	TRBJ1-1
CASSRGGVIVQPQHF	TGTGCCAGCAGCCGCGGAGGGGTAATAGTTCAGCCCCAGCATTTT	.	.	15	TRBV9	TRBJ1-5
CASSPFGGLYGYTF	TGTGCCAGCAGTCCATTCGGGGGGCTCTATGGCTACACCTTC	.	.	14	TRBV27	TRBJ1-2
CASSPRTSGLYEQYF	TGTGCCAGCAGCCCTCGGACTAGCGGACTTTACGAGCAGTACTTC	TRBD2	.	15	TRBV7-9	TRBJ2-7
CASSIAGAYNEQFF	TGTGCCAGCAGCATCGCGGGGGCGTACAATGAGCAGTTCTTC	.	.	14	TRBV6-5	TRBJ2-1
CASRASGNTIYF	TGTGCCAGCAGGGCCTCTGGAAACACCATATATTTT	.	.	12	TRBV7-9	TRBJ1-3
CSASHPTRQETQYF	TGCAGTGCTAGTCACCCTACTAGGCAAGAGACCCAGTACTTC	.	.	14	TRBV20-1	TRBJ2-5
CASGFTNAFF	TGTGCTAGTGGTTTCACTAATGCTTTCTTT	.	.	10	TRBV12-5	TRBJ1-1
CASSRLAGGSSTYEQYF	TGTGCCAGCAGCAGACTAGCGGGAGGTTCCTCCACCTACGAGCAGTACTTC	TRBD2	.	17	TRBV27	TRBJ2-7
CASSLEGTLGDGYTF	TGTGCCAGCAGCTTGGAAGGGACTTTGGGGGATGGCTACACCTTC	.	.	15	TRBV5-5	TRBJ1-2
CASSNRDRDEQYF	TGTGCCAGTAGTAACCGGGACAGGGACGAGCAGTACTTC	TRBD1	.	13	TRBV19	TRBJ2-7
CATSMRASNQPQHF	TGTGCCACCAGTATGAGGGCGAGCAATCAGCCCCAGCATTTT	.	.	14	TRBV24-1	TRBJ1-5
CAISGQGYGYTF	TGTGCCATCAGTGGGCAGGGCTATGGCTACACCTTC	.	once	12	TRBV10-3	TRBJ1-2
CASSSGGLLTDTQYF	TGTGCCAGCAGCTCAGGTGGCCTCCTCACAGATACGCAGTATTTT	.	.	15	TRBV7-9	TRBJ2-3
CASSPRSGLTPNEKLFF	TGTGCCAGCAGCCCTCGGTCTGGGCTGACGCCTAATGAAAAACTGTTTTTT	.	.	17	TRBV7-9	TRBJ1-4
CAWTGTGGYTEAFF	TGTGCCTGGACAGGGACAGGAGGTTACACTGAAGCTTTCTTT	TRBD1	.	14	TRBV30	TRBJ1-1
CASGTPGLAGRLYEQYF	TGTGCTAGTGGCACTCCGGGACTAGCGGGACGACTCTACGAGCAGTACTTC	TRBD2	.	17	TRBV12-5	TRBJ2-7
CASSLPGTSGNTIYF	TGTGCCAGCAGCTTACCGGGAACCTCTGGAAACACCATATATTTT	.	.	15	TRBV7-2	TRBJ1-3
CASSEEEGSGNTIYF	TGTGCCAGCAGTGAAGAGGAGGGGTCTGGAAACACCATATATTTT	.	many	15	TRBV6-1	TRBJ1-3
CASSVVGRNTEAFF	TGCGCCAGCAGTGTGGTCGGGAGGAACACTGAAGCTTTCTTT	.	once	14	TRBV10-2	TRBJ1-1
CASSQDEGTSGNEQFF	TGCGCCAGCAGCCAAGACGAAGGGACTAGTGGGAATGAGCAGTTCTTC	TRBD2	.	16	TRBV4-1	TRBJ2-1
CASSLGGRAGYTF	TGTGCCAGCAGCTTAGGCGGCAGGGCTGGCTACACCTTC	.	.	13	TRBV5-6	TRBJ1-2
CASSSSGQGNEQFF	TGTGCCAGCAGCTCGTCGGGACAGGGGAATGAGCAGTTCTTC	TRBD1	.	14	TRBV5-4	TRBJ2-1
CASSLSPSGTTDTQYF	TGTGCCAGCAGCTTAAGCCCTAGCGGAACCACAGATACGCAGTATTTT	TRBD2	.	16	TRBV7-3	TRBJ2-3
CASSYDKDRMVLEQYF	TGTGCCAGCAGCTACGACAAGGACAGGATGGTCTTGGAGCAGTACTTC	TRBD1	.	16	TRBV7-8	TRBJ2-7
CASSPWGGRANEQFF	TGTGCCAGCAGCCCCTGGGGAGGGAGGGCCAATGAGCAGTTCTTC	TRBD2	.	15	TRBV3-1/TRBV3-2	TRBJ2-1
CASSLAGDSLAYGYTF	TGTGCCAGCAGCTTAGCAGGGGACAGCCTTGCGTATGGCTACACCTTC	TRBD1	few	16	TRBV7-2	TRBJ1-2
CASTITDTQYF	TGTGCCAGCACTATCACAGATACGCAGTATTTT	.	.	11	TRBV7-9	TRBJ2-3
CASSRTLYNSPLHF	TGTGCCAGCAGCAGGACACTCTATAATTCACCCCTCCACTTT	.	.	14	TRBV2	TRBJ1-6